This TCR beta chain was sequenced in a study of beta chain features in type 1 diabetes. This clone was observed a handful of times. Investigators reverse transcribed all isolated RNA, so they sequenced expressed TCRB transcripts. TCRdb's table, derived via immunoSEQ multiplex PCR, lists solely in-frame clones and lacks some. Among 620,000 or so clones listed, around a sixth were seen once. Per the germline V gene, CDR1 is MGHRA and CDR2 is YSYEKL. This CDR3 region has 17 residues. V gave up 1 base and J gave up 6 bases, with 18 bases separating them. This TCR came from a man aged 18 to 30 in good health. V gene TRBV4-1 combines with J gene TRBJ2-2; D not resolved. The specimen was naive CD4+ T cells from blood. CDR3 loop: CASSQGSAIRVAGELFF. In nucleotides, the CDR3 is TGCGCCAGCAGCCAAGGGAGCGCGATTAGGGTGGCCGGGGAGCTGTTTTTT.